The present T cell receptor (beta chain) was sequenced within a study of T cells in Graves' hyperthyroidism and ophthalmopathy (dated by TCRdb to about 2019). Regarding the research as a whole: Peripheral blood samples were taken at initial diagnosis, before any treatment was given. To identify TCR V-J signatures that set the groups apart, the researchers used a discovery cohort of roughly 100 patients, made up of under 45 with Graves' ophthalmopathy and about 59 with stable Graves' hyperthyroidism. Prospective prediction of ophthalmopathy was tested in an independent validation cohort consisting of about 20 hyperthyroidism patients and 17 patients who later progressed to ophthalmopathy. For training and testing, the 100 or so patients in the discovery cohort were randomly divided in a 7:3 ratio. In roughly six Graves' hyperthyroidism patients, the study also compared T-cell repertoires from thyroid tissue with T-cell repertoires from blood. After blood sampling, hyperthyroidism patients were treated with methimazole at a starting dose of 30 mg daily, and ophthalmopathy patients were treated with high-dose intravenous methylprednisolone. TCR Vbeta CDR3 sequencing of approximately 140 peripheral blood samples (under 45 ophthalmopathy, around 80 hyperthyroidism and roughly 17 progressor patients) is reported in the paper.

There are a few counts of this clonotype. There is no known antigen for this receptor. No base-level quality is on record; no much larger clone is a single base apart. What the authors observed across the whole study: In cross-validation, a model built on a 13 V-J signature told ophthalmopathy apart from stable hyperthyroidism with under 90% sensitivity and about 81% specificity, and in testing the same model reached 80%/75%. No statistical method was used to set the sample size in advance, and investigators knew the group allocation. Most expanded thyroid clonotypes (frequency above 0.001) were also detected in blood, a finding suggesting that blood repertoires may reflect thyroid immune responses. In validation, the model predicted progression to ophthalmopathy a median of around six months before onset, with roughly 71% sensitivity and just under 75% specificity.

Ophthalmopathy patients had moderately to severely active disease, with a Clinical Activity Score of 3 or more, a NOSPECS grade of 4 or more, and a disease duration of less than 3 months. Exclusion was applied to patients with uncontrolled infections, other autoimmune diseases, pregnancy or lactation. Diagnoses were established on the basis of clinical symptoms, serum thyroxine and TRAb, thyroid ultrasound, and orbital computed tomography. PBMCs were isolated from roughly 10 ml of fresh peripheral blood by Ficoll-Paque density gradient centrifugation. Total RNA was extracted using Trizol reagent, and RNA quality was assessed on an Agilent 2100 Bioanalyzer. The TCR beta CDR3 regions were amplified from RNA transcripts. The TCR CDR3 was subjected to a first round of RT-PCR using the HTBI primer set and the Qiagen OneStep RT-PCR kit. The libraries were constructed in a second round of multiplex PCR and then size-selected and purified. Libraries were sequenced paired-end with 100 bp reads on an Illumina HiSeq2000. The paper's data handling went like this. SOAPnuke was used to process the raw data, with reads discarded if the reads contained adapters or uncalled bases, had a mean Phred below 15, or lacked an exact constant-primer or identifier match. High-quality paired reads were merged using COPE v1.2.5, and each unique nucleotide sequence was defined as a clonotype. Clonotypes were aligned to IMGT TRBV, TRBD and TRBJ reference segments using MiTCR v1.1. The analysis included only V-J combinations with a frequency above 0.0001, which together covered roughly 99% of the repertoires. The TCS score was defined as the ratio of F50 (clonal expansion) to E x V (chaos), calculated using BLOSUM62-based TCRdist between CDR3 peptides within each V-J. Welch's t-statistics and random forest reduced around 510 V-J features to under 15, which were used in a naive Bayes classifier (R e1071). Using fastp at Q25 and MiXCR, TCRdb reprocessed the public reads and kept productive beta chains. Here each entry gathers all rows of one CDR3 protein and keeps the most common genes and DNA. The authors' filters were not applied to this entry. The sample profile shows around 400,000 distinct CDR3 sequences; roughly 15% of them were found once. Approximately 19% of the sample lies in the top ten.

Deletion took 4 bases off V and 0 bases off J, with a span of 8 bases between the germline ends. The CDR1 and CDR2 encoded by the germline V gene are SGHRS and YFSETQ. The CDR3 has 15 amino acids, counting the end cysteine and phenylalanine. Only CDR3 DNA remains: 45 bases, in frame from the first base. The receptor was isolated from a woman aged 55-69 years with Graves' ophthalmopathy. Sequenced material: blood. The sequence is built from TRBV5-1 and TRBJ2-6; the D gene assignment is ambiguous. The sequenced DNA: TGCGCCAGCAGCCCCAACTACTCTGGGGCCAACGTCCTGACTTTC. It encodes CASSPNYSGANVLTF.